This T cell receptor beta chain is from a study of blood T cell repertoires in COVID-19. TCRdb keeps only in-frame clones here, not all; method: immunoSEQ multiplex PCR. The sample shows about 50,000 clones, approximately 80% of them seen only once. Germline V lookup: CDR1 MDHEN, CDR2 SYDVKM. The CDR3 contains 16 residues. The J segment lost 2 bases and the V segment lost 11 bases, leaving 11 bases of the junction unmatched. Sequencing was done on a sample of peripheral blood. The TCR was taken from a man aged 70 or older with active COVID-19. The chain couples TRBV28 to TRBJ2-2; 10 nucleotides line up with TRBD2. CDR3 residues: CARGGIAGGNTGELFF. Here the CDR3 DNA reads TGTGCCCGCGGGGGCATAGCGGGGGGAAACACCGGGGAGCTGTTTTTT.